Following are 2 T cell receptor beta chains from one sample sequenced in a study of shared clonotypes between healthy human individuals. Terminally differentiated effector memory CD45RA+ cells were excluded from the naive CD8 cells, which were CD45RO-negative and positively selected for CCR7. Using immunoSEQ multiplex PCR, the repertoire was profiled, and TCRdb retains in-frame clones only, with some absent. The profile shows about 2 million clones, roughly 94% of them singletons. Source material: naive CD8+ T cells sorted from blood. The receptors here all came from a man younger than 35 in good health.

V usage is TRBV5-1 and J usage is TRBJ2-7; 7 positions match TRBD1. The CDR3 length is 14 residues. After removal of 2 bases from V and 3 bases from J, the junction contained 5 bases not matched to a gene. Germline CDR1 and CDR2: SGHRS and YFSETQ. The CDR3 loop reads CASSFLPGGYEQYF. Here the CDR3 DNA reads TGCGCCAGCAGCTTCCTGCCAGGGGGCTACGAGCAGTACTTC. Looking up the rest from reference TRBV5-1 and TRBJ2-7 gives the full variable domain: KAGVTQTPRYLIKTRGQQVTLSCSPISGHRSVSWYQQTPGQGLQFLFEYFSETQRNKGNFPGRFSGRQFSNSRSEMNVSTLELGDSALYLCASSFLPGGYEQYFGPGTRLTVT.

J is TRBJ2-3 and V is TRBV7-8; TRBD1 matches 9 bases. V shed 1 base and J 5 bases; nucleotides not matched to a gene: 4. The CDR3 is 15 residues long. The germline gives CDR1 SGHVS, CDR2 FQNEAQ. DNA for the CDR3: TGTGCCAGCAGCTTAGTTGGACAGGGGATAGATACGCAGTATTTT. It translates to CASSLVGQGIDTQYF.